These T cell receptor beta chains were read from a single sample in a study of CD8+ T cells in alopecia areata. Generated by immunoSEQ multiplex PCR, the TCRdb table keeps only in-frame clones and is missing some. The data contain some 210,000 clones, around 66% of them singletons. This specimen was CD4+ T cells sorted from blood, taken between weeks 43 and 45, from a patient treated with tofacitinib. The source of these receptors is a human donor with alopecia areata. Each CDR3 is given with its conserved first and last residue. The D gene is left open where the match is weak. Clone size is stated in some rows and not others, as once, few, many or a class when expanded.

v_call	clone_size	j_call	cdr3_length	d_call	cdr3_nt	cdr3_aa
TRBV2	-	TRBJ2-3	16	TRBD2	TGTGCCAGCAGTGCTTTAAGCGGGGGGTTCACAGATACGCAGTATTTT	CASSALSGGFTDTQYF
TRBV4-3	-	TRBJ1-6	14	-	TGCGCCAGCAGCCAAGGTCCCCGGGCCTCACCCCTCCACTTT	CASSQGPRASPLHF
TRBV4-3	-	TRBJ2-3	16	-	TGCGCCAGCAGCCAAGACGTCGGCTCGATCACAGATACGCAGTATTTT	CASSQDVGSITDTQYF
TRBV30	-	TRBJ1-1	13	-	TGTGCCTGGACCCGCGTGCTGAACTCTGAAGCTTTCTTT	CAWTRVLNSEAFF
TRBV18	-	TRBJ2-7	14	-	TGTGCCAGCTCACGCGTTGGGGGAGGAAACGAGCAGTACTTC	CASSRVGGGNEQYF
TRBV4-1	once	TRBJ1-2	15	-	TGCGCCAGCAGCCATGCTCGGGGGACTGGGAATGGCTACACCTTC	CASSHARGTGNGYTF
TRBV6-1	few	TRBJ2-4	17	-	TGTGCCAGCAGTGAACAGGGTCGCCAACTAGCCAAAAACATTCAGTACTTC	CASSEQGRQLAKNIQYF
TRBV14	-	TRBJ1-2	14	-	TGTGCCAGCAGCCAAGATAGACAGGACTATGGCTACACCTTC	CASSQDRQDYGYTF
TRBV19	-	TRBJ1-2	15	TRBD1	TGTGCCAGTAGTATAACGGAGGGGACAGCTTATGGCTACACCTTC	CASSITEGTAYGYTF
TRBV5-1	-	TRBJ2-7	12	TRBD1	TGCGCCAGCTCCGGGACAGACTACGAGCAGTACTTC	CASSGTDYEQYF
TRBV30	-	TRBJ2-3	15	-	TGTGCCTGGAGTGTGGGGAGTCGTAGCACAGATACGCAGTATTTT	CAWSVGSRSTDTQYF
TRBV10-1	-	TRBJ2-3	12	-	TGCGCCAGCAGTGGATCCGGGCTTACGCAGTATTTT	CASSGSGLTQYF
TRBV30	-	TRBJ2-5	17	TRBD2	TGTGCCTGGAACCGGGGACTAGCGGGGGGGCCTCAAGAGACCCAGTACTTC	CAWNRGLAGGPQETQYF
TRBV15	-	TRBJ1-1	14	-	TGTGCCACCAGCAACCCCAATTGGGACACTGAAGCTTTCTTT	CATSNPNWDTEAFF
TRBV23-1	few	TRBJ1-6	13	-	TGCGCCAGCAGTCAACACAAGAATTCACCCCTCCACTTT	CASSQHKNSPLHF
TRBV29-1	-	TRBJ1-1	13	-	TGCAGCGTCCGCTCCGGGGGGCGAACTGAAGCTTTCTTT	CSVRSGGRTEAFF
TRBV5-1	-	TRBJ2-7	13	-	TGCGCCAGCAGTTTGGAGCTTACCTACGAGCAGTACTTC	CASSLELTYEQYF
TRBV30	-	TRBJ2-1	16	TRBD2	TGTGCCTGGAGTCAACCCGGAGGCGGGGGGGCGAATGAGCAGTTCTTC	CAWSQPGGGGANEQFF
TRBV30	-	TRBJ1-5	16	-	TGTGCCTGGAATACAGGGCCCTCACTTTCAAATCAGCCCCAGCATTTT	CAWNTGPSLSNQPQHF
TRBV2	-	TRBJ2-5	11	-	TGTGCCAGCAGCGGGGAAGAGACCCAGTACTTC	CASSGEETQYF
TRBV30	-	TRBJ1-6	14	-	TGTGCCTGGTCTGCCCCCCGAAATAATTCACCCCTCCACTTT	CAWSAPRNNSPLHF
TRBV15	-	TRBJ2-5	16	TRBD1	TGTGCCACCAGCAGAGATAAGGGACAGGGGGCAGAGACCCAGTACTTC	CATSRDKGQGAETQYF
TRBV30	-	TRBJ1-1	13	-	TGTGCCTGGAGGTACGGGATGAACACTGAAGCTTTCTTT	CAWRYGMNTEAFF
TRBV23-1	-	TRBJ2-5	12	-	TGCGCCAGCAGTCAATCGAAGCCATTCGCGCACTTC	CASSQSKPFAHF
TRBV7-2	few	TRBJ2-1	13	-	TGTGCCAGCAGCCCGGACTCCAACAATGAGCAGTTCTTC	CASSPDSNNEQFF
TRBV29-1	-	TRBJ2-3	14	-	TGCAGCGCTCATGGTCGGGGGACCACAGATACGCAGTATTTT	CSAHGRGTTDTQYF
TRBV14	few	TRBJ2-1	14	-	TGTGCCAGCAGCCAGGTACCCGGGGGCAATGAGCAGTTCTTC	CASSQVPGGNEQFF
TRBV29-1	-	TRBJ2-6	15	-	TGCAGCGTTGGGCTGGACACCTCTGGGGCCAACGTCCTGACTTTC	CSVGLDTSGANVLTF
TRBV10-3	few	TRBJ2-3	12	-	TGTGCCGGGGGGGCCGGCACAGATACGCAGTATTTT	CAGGAGTDTQYF
TRBV19	-	TRBJ1-5	13	-	TGTGCCAGTAGTCCTCAAAGTCAGGGTACCCAGCATTTT	CASSPQSQGTQHF
TRBV2	-	TRBJ2-5	13	-	TGTGCCAGCAAGGGGGGGACCCAAGAGACCCAGTACTTC	CASKGGTQETQYF
TRBV10-3	-	TRBJ2-3	12	-	TGTGCCATCACTACCGGCACAGATACGCAGTATTTT	CAITTGTDTQYF
TRBV2	-	TRBJ2-2	15	-	TGTGCCAGTACCGTCGGGACTTACAACACCGGGGAGCTGTTTTTT	CASTVGTYNTGELFF
TRBV29-1	-	TRBJ1-4	13	-	TGCAGCGTTGAAGCCCAGGGCGGGGAAAAACTGTTTTTT	CSVEAQGGEKLFF
TRBV6-1	few	TRBJ2-7	11	-	TGTGCCAGCAGTGAGTCTGACGAGCAGTACTTC	CASSESDEQYF
TRBV25-1	-	TRBJ2-5	13	-	TGTGCCAGCAGTGTACAGGGTCAAGAGACCCAGTACTTC	CASSVQGQETQYF
TRBV27	-	TRBJ1-2	14	-	TGTGCCAGCAGTTTAGGGGTCAATAACTATGGCTACACCTTC	CASSLGVNNYGYTF
TRBV7-2	-	TRBJ1-5	14	-	TGTGCCAGCAGCAGGTCCCCTAGCAATCAGCCCCAGCATTTT	CASSRSPSNQPQHF
TRBV30	-	TRBJ1-1	12	-	TGTGCCTGCTACAGACCGAACACTGAAGCTTTCTTT	CACYRPNTEAFF
TRBV27	-	TRBJ2-1	15	-	TGTGCCAGCTCGGATGGCAGGGGAAGACGGAATGAGCAGTTCTTC	CASSDGRGRRNEQFF
TRBV30	-	TRBJ2-7	12	-	TGTGCCTGGAGTATGGGGGGCTACGAGCAGTACTTC	CAWSMGGYEQYF
TRBV11-2	few	TRBJ2-7	15	-	TGTGCCAGCAGCTTATTTTTTGCCGACTCCTACGAGCAGTACTTC	CASSLFFADSYEQYF
TRBV4-3	-	TRBJ2-6	17	-	TGCGCCAGCAGCCAAGATATACGGGGGTCTGGGGCCAACGTCCTGACTTTC	CASSQDIRGSGANVLTF
TRBV4-3	-	TRBJ1-5	14	-	TGCGCCAGCAGCCAAGATGTGACCGATCAGCCCCAGCATTTT	CASSQDVTDQPQHF
TRBV7-8	once	TRBJ2-6	16	-	TGTGCCAGCAGCTTAGAGGCAGGGTCTGGGGCCAACGTCCTGACTTTC	CASSLEAGSGANVLTF
TRBV13	few	TRBJ1-6	14	-	TGTGCCAGCAGTGGAGTCCAGGTGAATTCACCCCTCCACTTT	CASSGVQVNSPLHF
TRBV29-1	-	TRBJ2-3	12	TRBD1	TGCAGCGTATGGACAGGGGTGTATACGCAGTATTTT	CSVWTGVYTQYF
TRBV11-2	-	TRBJ1-4	14	TRBD1	TGTGCCAGCGGCAGGACAGGGGCTGCTGAAAAACTGTTTTTT	CASGRTGAAEKLFF
TRBV29-1	-	TRBJ2-7	14	-	TGCAGCGCTCGGCCGGAGAATCAGGGTTACGAGCAGTACTTC	CSARPENQGYEQYF
TRBV10-2	-	TRBJ1-1	14	-	TGCGCCAGCAGAATATCGGGCCAGAACACTGAAGCTTTCTTT	CASRISGQNTEAFF
TRBV30	-	TRBJ1-2	14	-	TGTGCCTGGAGTATTGACGGAGCTAACTATGGCTACACCTTC	CAWSIDGANYGYTF
TRBV6-5	-	TRBJ2-7	15	TRBD1	TGTGCCAGCAGTTACCTTGGACAGGGGGCGGGAGAGCAGTACTTC	CASSYLGQGAGEQYF
TRBV4-3	once	TRBJ1-2	14	-	TGCGCCAGCAGCCAAGATCCCAGGCCGTATGGCTACACCTTC	CASSQDPRPYGYTF
TRBV30	-	TRBJ1-2	12	-	TGTGCCTGTACCACCGGGATATATGGCTACACCTTC	CACTTGIYGYTF
TRBV15	-	TRBJ1-1	15	-	TGTGCCACCAGCGCTGACGTTGGGTTTGGCACTGAAGCTTTCTTT	CATSADVGFGTEAFF
TRBV5-1	once	TRBJ2-5	15	TRBD1	TGCGCCAGCTCGGATAGTGGGACAGCACAAGAGACCCAGTACTTC	CASSDSGTAQETQYF
TRBV25-1	once	TRBJ1-2	13	-	TGTGCCAGCACCGAGGAGGGGTTTGGTGGCTACACCTTC	CASTEEGFGGYTF